The 5 T cell receptor beta chains below come from one sample, sequenced in a study of identical twins. TCRdb reprocessed the 5' RACE reads with MiXCR, giving one entry per CDR3 protein. The sample carries roughly 570,000 distinct CDR3 sequences, more than 9% recorded once. These data also featured in a second study, about yellow fever vaccine responses in identical twins.

The sequenced sample was PBMCs. The receptors were sampled from a young woman in good health.

V gene TRBV11-2 combines with J gene TRBJ2-3, with 7 bases that match TRBD1. V lost 0 bases, J lost 9 bases, and 15 bases stayed unmatched. This CDR3 is 17 amino acids long. Per the germline V gene, CDR1 is SGHAT and CDR2 is FQNNGV. CDR3 sequence (DNA): TGTGCCAGCAGCTTAGATTCGGGGACAGTGGGCCGTGGGACGCAGTATTTT. It encodes CASSLDSGTVGRGTQYF.

The chain links TRBV7-8 to TRBJ2-7; the match to TRBD2 covers 8 bases. This CDR3 region has 15 residues. With V trimmed by 3 bases and J by 2 bases, 6 bases remained unmatched. In germline, CDR1 is SGHVS, CDR2 FQNEAQ. The CDR3: CASSLTSVPPYEQYF. The CDR3 DNA is TGTGCCAGCAGCTTGACTAGCGTCCCACCCTACGAGCAGTACTTC.

Only one count was recorded for this clonotype. The J gene is TRBJ2-5, the V gene TRBV21-1; the D segment call TRBD1 is taken from the table without a DNA check. TRBV21-1 is a known pseudogene. The CDR3 is 15 amino acids. DNA of the CDR3: TGTGCCAGCAGCACCGCCCAGGGGGCTGAAGAGACCCAGTACTTC. Its protein product is CASSTAQGAEETQYF.

As concerns this clonotype: At one end the junction does not follow the germline gene, possibly because of a read error. The chain has TRBV7-9 and TRBJ2-2; D ambiguous. CDR3 length equals 14 residues. Germline V gene lookup returns CDR1 SEHNR and CDR2 FQNEAQ (reference sequence). CDR3 nucleotide sequence: TGTGCCATCAGCCGTGACCGCCTAAGCGGGGAGCTGTTTTTT. Translation: CAISRDRLSGELFF.

In its sample, this clonotype was seen a few times. The chain couples TRBV13 to TRBJ2-7; D is undetermined. Per germline, CDR1 PRHDT and CDR2 FYEKMQ (reference sequence). The CDR3 contains 14 residues. Trimming took 3 bases from V and 0 from J, leaving 9 bases between them. The chain's CDR3 is CASSFTRSSYEQYF. CDR3 DNA sequence: TGTGCCAGCAGCTTCACTCGAAGCTCCTACGAGCAGTACTTC.